Presented here are 12 T cell receptor beta chains from one specimen sequenced in a study of blood T cells in healthy people across ages. Next came a second PCR, run for about 7 to 12 cycles, which used a sample-barcoded 5' primer along with a J-beta primer mix. Via MiXCR, TCRdb re-called the 5' RACE reads, giving one row per CDR3 protein. This sample carries more than 650,000 distinct CDR3 sequences, about 20% of them seen once, and the ten largest clones take about 20%. Sequencing was performed on blood. The receptors were gathered from a man in his 70s in good health.

This clonotype was detected a few times. This chain links TRBV15 with TRBJ2-7; D is unresolved. The last part of the DNA fits TRBJ2-5 better; the J call may be wrong. Germline V lookup: CDR1 LNHNV, CDR2 YYDKDF (reference sequence). The CDR3 extends over 14 amino acids. CDR3 DNA: TGTGCCACCAGCAGAGGGGCAGAACAAGAGACCCAGTACTTC. This codes for CATSRGAEQETQYF.

There are a few counts of this clonotype. V gene TRBV29-1 combines with J gene TRBJ2-2; the match to TRBD2 covers 9 bases. CDR1 is SQVTM, CDR2 ANQGSEA, per germline. The CDR3 totals 15 residues. V was pared by 6 bases and J by 0 bases, with 5 bases of the junction left unmatched. CDR3 loop: CSVYPSGTNTGELFF. CDR3 in DNA: TGCAGCGTCTATCCTAGCGGGACGAACACCGGGGAGCTGTTTTTT.

J is TRBJ2-5 and V is TRBV5-1, with TRBD1 matching 11 bases. This CDR3 spans 15 amino acids. Germline V gene sequence: CDR1 SGHRS, CDR2 YFSETQ. The ends lost 4 bases at V and 2 bases at J; junction bases unmatched: 4. CDR3: CASSGGQGVQETQYF. The CDR3 DNA is TGCGCCAGCAGCGGGGGACAGGGGGTACAAGAGACCCAGTACTTC.

The rearrangement uses TRBV6-6 and TRBJ2-2, with 7 bases fitting TRBD2. This CDR3 comprises 13 residues. The germline V gene encodes CDR1 MNHNY and CDR2 SVGAGI (reference sequence). The trim removed 6 bases at V and 5 bases at J, leaving 3 bases unmatched. The CDR3 DNA reads TGTGCCAGCAGGGGGGGGGAAACCGGGGAGCTGTTTTTT. Translating it yields CASRGGETGELFF.

This clonotype has more than one count but fewer than ten. The CDR3 end shows no conserved phenylalanine or tryptophan, and so a read error is likely. The V and J genes are TRBV29-1 and TRBJ1-4, with D uncertain. The CDR3 is 14 amino acids. V lost 8 bases and J 0 bases, leaving 13 bases between the germline ends. Germline CDR1 and CDR2: SQVTM and ANQGSEA. The CDR3 sequence: CSIATHPTNEKLFS. CDR3 coding DNA: TGCAGCATTGCAACCCATCCAACTAATGAAAAACTGTTTTCT.

The sample holds a few counts of this clonotype. This rearrangement joins TRBV7-9 to TRBJ2-2; D remains unclear. Germline V CDR1 and CDR2: SEHNR, FQNEAQ (reference sequence). This CDR3 has 15 amino acids. Trimming shortened V by 3 bases and J by 0 bases, and 8 bases separated the two germline ends. CDR3 sequence: CASSFQTANTGELFF. CDR3 DNA: TGTGCCAGCAGCTTCCAAACAGCGAACACCGGGGAGCTGTTTTTT.

CDR3: CASSQDLGTEETQYF. DNA for the CDR3: TGTGCCAGCAGCCAAGATCTCGGGACAGAGGAGACCCAGTACTTC. The chain recombines TRBV3-1 with TRBJ2-5; 7 nucleotides line up with TRBD1. V shed 0 bases, J shed 5 bases, and the junction held 6 bases outside the gene matches. The germline gives CDR1 LGHDT, CDR2 YNNKEL (reference sequence). CDR3 size: 15 residues.

The gene calls are TRBV4-2 and TRBJ2-3; TRBD2 aligns across 9 bases. This CDR3 has 18 amino acids. Germline CDR1 reads LGHNA; CDR2 reads YNFKEQ. After removal of 0 bases from V and 6 bases from J, the junction contained 13 bases not matched to a gene. The CDR3 reads CASSQDVVRGGRTDTQYF. The CDR3 DNA sequence: TGTGCCAGCAGCCAAGACGTAGTGCGGGGGGGCCGAACCGATACGCAGTATTTT.

This clonotype was observed a few times. V is TRBV19 and J is TRBJ1-4; TRBD1 might be the D (5 bases). Germline values: CDR1 LNHDA, CDR2 SQIVND (reference sequence). There are 13 residues in the CDR3. Between the trimmed V and J ends, which lost 10 bases and 8 bases, there was a span of 17 bases. CDR3: CATKDRGGEKLFF. The CDR3 nucleotides read TGTGCCACCAAGGATAGGGGAGGCGAAAAACTGTTTTTT.

The gene calls are TRBV29-1 and TRBJ2-5, with D unclear. Trimming pared 6 bases from V and 5 bases from J, leaving 16 bases between. Germline V gene lookup returns CDR1 SQVTM and CDR2 ANQGSEA. This CDR3 contains 13 residues. CDR3 coding DNA: TGCAGCGTCGCCCCAAACCGGATGGAGACCCAGTACTTC. Translation: CSVAPNRMETQYF.

The J gene is TRBJ1-2, the V gene TRBV12-3 or TRBV12-4; D call uncertain. V was trimmed by 5 bases and J by 4 bases, leaving 11 bases between them. The CDR3 loop spans 13 amino acids. The CDR3 region is CASSPGWGYGYTF. In DNA form, the CDR3 reads TGTGCCAGCAGTCCCGGATGGGGCTATGGCTACACCTTC.

This clonotype showed up just a few times. This rearrangement joins TRBV20-1 to TRBJ1-2; no clear D gene. In germline, CDR1 is DFQATT, CDR2 SNEGSKA (reference sequence). The CDR3 extends over 13 amino acids. Trimming removed 3 bases at V and 4 bases at J, with 12 bases between. CDR3 DNA sequence: TGCAGTGCTAGGGTACCGACTCCCTATGGCTACACCTTC. Translated: CSARVPTPYGYTF.